This passage covers 25 T cell receptor beta chains from one sample sequenced in a study of metastatic and nonmetastatic thyroid tumors. With MiXCR, TCRdb called clones anew from the PCR reads. Of 15,000 or so clones in the sample, 20% to 30% were seen once. Not a single patient had been given any form of treatment at any point before undergoing thyroid surgery. The sequenced material came from tumor tissue. Receptor source: a female donor with papillary thyroid cancer or a benign thyroid nodule (not recorded which). Some clones in this sample may be carry-over from other donors' samples.

Regarding this clone: One end of the junction does not line up with germline, which may come from a read error. The chain recombines TRBV6-1 with TRBJ2-2; D is uncertain. The CDR3 loop spans 13 amino acids. Per germline, CDR1 MNHNS and CDR2 SASEGT. CDR3 sequence (DNA): TGTGCCAGCAGGGGATTTCACACCCGGGAGCTGTTTTTT. Protein product: CASRGFHTRELFF.

This clone was seen many times. This chain joins TRBV3-1 and TRBJ2-1, with TRBD2 matching over 12 bases. Germline values: CDR1 LGHDT, CDR2 YNNKEL (reference sequence). The CDR3 totals 18 residues. J was trimmed by 3 bases and V by 2 bases; bases with no gene match: 8. This CDR3 is CASSQLAASGRGYNEQFF. The CDR3 DNA follows: TGTGCCAGCAGCCAACTCGCAGCTAGCGGGAGGGGCTACAATGAGCAGTTCTTC.

This clone was observed at least ten times. The J gene is TRBJ2-5, the V gene TRBV29-1; no clear D gene. This CDR3 spans 11 amino acids. V was clipped by 4 bases and J by 5 bases, with 8 bases between them. Germline CDR1 and CDR2: SQVTM and ANQGSEA. The CDR3 DNA is TGCAGCGTTGGGGTTGTGGAGACCCAGTACTTC. Translation gives CSVGVVETQYF.

This clone was counted many times. CDR3 loop: CASSLGDLPNTEAFF. The CDR3 nucleotides read TGCGCCAGCAGCTTGGGGGACCTACCGAACACTGAAGCTTTCTTT. The chain links TRBV5-1 to TRBJ1-1; D perhaps matches TRBD1 (5 bases). Germline loops: CDR1 SGHRS, CDR2 YFSETQ. The V gene lost 0 bases and the J gene lost 1 base, with 10 bases spanning the gap. This CDR3 is 15 amino acids long.

This clone has ten or more counts. This may be a read error: a much more frequent sequence differs by one nucleotide. This chain connects TRBV6-1 to TRBJ2-1, with D tentatively TRBD2 (6 bases). The CDR3 sequence is 15 residues long. Germline loops: CDR1 MNHNS, CDR2 SASEGT. V was trimmed by 7 bases and J by 12 bases, leaving 25 bases between them. The CDR3 bases are TGTGCCAGCAAGGAGGGCGGGGCACAGCCCCTGGGGCAGTTCTTC. This translates into CASKEGGAQPLGQFF.

J is TRBJ2-3 and V is TRBV20-1; 9 nucleotides agree with TRBD2. The V gene end was trimmed by 3 bases and the J gene end by 12 bases; junction bases not matched to a gene: 10. The V gene's germline CDR1 is DFQATT and CDR2 SNEGSKA (reference sequence). This CDR3 contains 13 residues. The DNA of the CDR3 is TGCAGTGCTAGTAGCGGGAGCACAGATATTCAGTATTTT. As protein: CSASSGSTDIQYF.

This clone is labeled medium-sized. This chain joins TRBV15 and TRBJ2-3; 13 bases are shared with TRBD2. The germline gives CDR1 LNHNV, CDR2 YYDKDF (reference sequence). V was clipped by 8 bases and J by 0 bases; unmatched bases: 2. This CDR3 spans 15 amino acids. The CDR3 here is CATGTSGASTDTQYF. Here the CDR3 DNA reads TGTGCCACCGGGACTAGCGGGGCTAGCACAGATACGCAGTATTTT. Full variable domain (missing parts from reference TRBV15 and TRBJ2-3): DAMVIQNPRYQVTQFGKPVTLSCSQTLNHNVMYWYQQKSSQAPKLLFHYYDKDFNNEADTPDNFQSRRPNTSFCFLDIRSPGLGDTAMYLCATGTSGASTDTQYFGPGTRLTVL.

By sample fraction, this clone is large (0.1 to 1%). V gene TRBV12-3 or TRBV12-4 combines with J gene TRBJ1-2; 9 bases line up with TRBD1. The CDR3 has 13 residues. After removal of 5 bases from V and 4 bases from J, the junction contained 2 bases not matched to a gene. CDR3 sequence: CASSTGGSYGYTF. CDR3 sequence (DNA): TGTGCCAGCAGTACAGGGGGCTCCTATGGCTACACCTTC.

The sample holds a few counts of this clone. The V and J genes are TRBV24-1 and TRBJ1-6, with 7 bases fitting TRBD1. This CDR3 is built from 14 residues. The V segment lost 3 bases and the J segment 10 bases; nucleotides outside the gene matches: 5. The germline V gene encodes CDR1 KGHDR and CDR2 SFDVKD. The CDR3 sequence: CATSDDRQGSPLHF. The CDR3, as DNA: TGTGCCACCAGTGATGACCGACAGGGATCACCCCTCCACTTT.

This chain links TRBV11-2 with TRBJ2-7, with D unclear. This CDR3 has 16 amino acids. Germline assignment: CDR1 SGHAT and CDR2 FQNNGV. The V gene lost 6 bases and the J gene lost 6 bases, with 24 bases spanning the gap. The CDR3 nucleotides read TGTGCCAGCAGTTCGCTGAAGGGCAGGTCCCTGCTCGAGCAGTACTTC. This translates into CASSSLKGRSLLEQYF.

The V call is TRBV5-5, the J call TRBJ2-1; D perhaps matches TRBD1 (5 bases). Germline CDR1 is SGHKS and CDR2 is YYEKEE (reference sequence). The CDR3 spans 15 residues. The V end lost 1 base, the J end lost 1 base, and 9 bases lay between the germline ends. The CDR3 protein is CASSLRAGSYNEQFF. The CDR3 DNA is TGTGCCAGCAGCTTGAGAGCAGGGTCCTACAATGAGCAGTTCTTC.

By sample share, this clone is medium-sized. V is TRBV7-9 and J is TRBJ2-7; no definite D call. The CDR3 has 13 amino acids. CDR1 is SEHNR and CDR2 is FQNEAQ in the germline V gene (reference sequence). V dropped 5 bases and J dropped 6 bases, with 14 bases sitting between them. The CDR3 loop is CASSRTAAAEQYF. CDR3 in DNA: TGTGCCAGCAGCAGGACGGCGGCCGCCGAGCAGTACTTC. The whole variable domain, remainder taken from reference TRBV7-9 and TRBJ2-7, is DTGVSQNPRHKITKRGQNVTFRCDPISEHNRLYWYRQTLGQGPEFLTYFQNEAQLEKSRLLSDRFSAERPKGSFSTLEIQRTEQGDSAMYLCASSRTAAAEQYFGPGTRLTVT.

Worth noting for this clone: A read error may be the cause here, since a much bigger clone is one base away. The final CDR3 position lacks the conserved phenylalanine or tryptophan, pointing to a likely read error. The J gene is TRBJ2-1, the V gene TRBV20-1; 8 positions match TRBD1. V trimming: 1 base; J trimming: 7 bases; junction bases outside the gene matches: 6. The CDR3 loop spans 14 amino acids. Germline CDR1 reads DFQATT; CDR2 reads SNEGSKA (reference sequence). The chain's CDR3 is CSARAGQVRNEQFL. For the CDR3, the DNA is TGCAGTGCTAGAGCGGGACAGGTCAGGAATGAGCAGTTCCTC.

This clone is medium-sized. The J gene is TRBJ1-3, the V gene TRBV18; a possible D gene is TRBD1 (6 bases). CDR1 is KGHSH and CDR2 is LQKENI in the germline V gene. This CDR3 contains 13 residues. The V end was cut by 3 bases, the J end by 7 bases, with 10 bases between. The CDR3 DNA follows: TGTGCCAGCTCACCCGGACAGCCCAACACCATATATTTT. Its translation is CASSPGQPNTIYF.

This clone occurred many times. One end of the junction is discordant with germline, which a read error may explain. Different DNA sequences within this sample yield the same CDR3. The V gene is TRBV7-7, the J gene TRBJ2-7; 8 bases match TRBD2. The CDR3 totals 13 residues. In germline, CDR1 is SSHAT, CDR2 FNYEAQ (reference sequence). This CDR3 is CASSLAGSHEQYF. CDR3 DNA: TGTGCTAGCAGCTTAGCGGGGTCCCACGAGCAGTACTTC. Using reference TRBV7-7 and TRBJ2-7 for the parts outside the CDR3, the full variable domain is GAGVSQSPRYKVTKRGQDVTLRCDPISSHATLYWYQQALGQGPEFLTYFNYEAQPDKSGLPSDRFSAERPEGSISTLTIQRTEQRDSAMYRCASSLAGSHEQYFGPGTRLTVT.

This clone appeared many times. V is TRBV9 and J is TRBJ2-6; D is uncertain. Germline-derived CDR1 and CDR2 are SGDLS and YYNGEE. V lost 4 bases and J 0 bases, leaving 11 bases between the germline ends. The CDR3 covers 16 residues. Here the CDR3 DNA reads TGTGCCAGCAGCCCCCAGATCCTCTCTGGGGCCAACGTCCTGACTTTC. It specifies CASSPQILSGANVLTF.

The chain recombines TRBV4-1 with TRBJ2-5; 14 bases are a match to TRBD2. V gave up 0 bases and J gave up 7 bases; unmatched junction bases: 1. The V gene's germline CDR1 is MGHRA and CDR2 YSYEKL. The CDR3 is 15 residues long. Here the CDR3 DNA reads TGCGCCAGCAGCCAAGACGGACTAGCGGGGGGGACCCAGTACTTC. It translates to CASSQDGLAGGTQYF.

This clone was observed a handful of times. The junction departs from the called germline gene at one end, perhaps through a read error. The chain recombines TRBV6-2 or TRBV6-3 with TRBJ1-5, with D uncertain. The CDR3 loop spans 14 amino acids. Germline-derived CDR1 and CDR2 are MNHEY and SVGEGT. The CDR3 DNA is TGTGCCAGCAGTTTCCACAATAGCAATAAGCCCCAGCATTTT. The encoded protein is CASSFHNSNKPQHF.

By share of the sample, this clone is medium-sized (0.01 to 0.1%). This chain joins TRBV2 and TRBJ2-7; 7 nucleotides agree with TRBD1. Germline loops: CDR1 SNHLY, CDR2 FYNNEI. This CDR3 is 13 amino acids long. V lost 0 bases, J lost 11 bases, and 7 bases stayed unmatched. In nucleotides, the CDR3 is TGTGCCAGCAGTGAAGCGACGACAGGGACGGAGTACTTC. Its protein is CASSEATTGTEYF.

The chain couples TRBV20-1 to TRBJ2-7; 8 bases map to TRBD2. CDR1 and CDR2 (germline): DFQATT, SNEGSKA (reference sequence). The CDR3 is made up of 14 amino acids. V lost 5 bases and J lost 6; bases outside the gene matches: 12. CDR3 coding DNA: TGCAGTGCTCGGAGTTTTAGCGGGACCTTCGAGCAGTACTTC. Translated, it gives CSARSFSGTFEQYF.

Judged by abundance, this clone is medium-sized. V and J are TRBV12-3 or TRBV12-4 and TRBJ2-7; 7 bases match TRBD1. The length of the CDR3 is 14 residues. After removal of 5 bases from V and 4 bases from J, the junction contained 8 bases not matched to a gene. The CDR3 nucleotides read TGTGCCAGCAGTAGACAGGGCGGAGCGTACGAGCAGTACTTC. Its translation: CASSRQGGAYEQYF.

The gene calls are TRBV28 and TRBJ2-6; 7 bases line up with TRBD1. CDR1 and CDR2 (germline): MDHEN, SYDVKM. The trim removed 7 bases at V and 0 bases at J, leaving 3 bases unmatched. The CDR3 loop spans 15 amino acids. CDR3 in DNA: TGTGCCAGCATCCGGGACAGCTCTGGGGCCAACGTCCTGACTTTC. Amino acid sequence: CASIRDSSGANVLTF. The complete variable domain, with remaining parts taken from reference TRBV28 and TRBJ2-6, reads DVKVTQSSRYLVKRTGEKVFLECVQDMDHENMFWYRQDPGLGLRLIYFSYDVKMKEKGDIPEGYSVSREKKERFSLILESASTNQTSMYLCASIRDSSGANVLTFGAGSRLTVL.

Turning to this clone: Other DNA sequences in the sample encode the same CDR3. The chain employs TRBV11-2 and TRBJ2-7; D unresolved. The CDR3 extends over 15 amino acids. Per germline, CDR1 SGHAT and CDR2 FQNNGV. The CDR3: CASSLGSSRVYEQYV. Here the CDR3 DNA reads TGTGCCAGTAGCTTGGGGTCCAGCCGAGTATACGAGCAGTACGTC.

Remarks on this clone: An end of the junction does not agree with germline; a read error may underlie this. The chain links TRBV7-3 to TRBJ2-1, with 10 bases fitting TRBD1. Germline assignment: CDR1 SGHTA and CDR2 FQGTGA. The CDR3 has 14 amino acids. The CDR3 bases are TGTGCCAGCAGCCCAGGGACAGGGGCTAGTGAGCATTTCTTC. Protein: CASSPGTGASEHFF. Together with reference TRBV7-3 and TRBJ2-1, the CDR3 gives the full variable domain: GAGVSQTPSNKVTEKGKYVELRCDPISGHTALYWYRQSLGQGPEFLIYFQGTGAADDSGLPNDRFFAVRPEGSVSTLKIQRTERGDSAVYLCASSPGTGASEHFFGPGTRLTVL.

The gene calls are TRBV6-1 and TRBJ1-1; tentative D call: TRBD1 (6 bases). The CDR3 extends over 14 amino acids. Between the trimmed V and J ends, which lost 4 bases and 3 bases, there was a span of 12 bases. In germline, CDR1 is MNHNS, CDR2 SASEGT. The chain's CDR3 is CASSGTGRDTEAFF. For the CDR3, the DNA is TGTGCCAGCAGTGGCACAGGGCGGGACACTGAAGCTTTCTTT.